The 12 T cell receptor beta chains below were found in one sample sequenced in a study of identical twins (dated by TCRdb to about 2016). The library was generated by 5' RACE. The sequencer listed for this sample is Illumina HiSeq 2000. TCRdb reran the public reads through fastp at Q25 and MiXCR, keeping productive beta chains. Identical CDR3 protein sequences are pooled into one entry, listed with their most common genes and DNA. The sample data list 450,000 or so distinct CDR3 sequences, and about a fifth of these were observed just once. Jointly, the top ten make up roughly an eighth of the sample. The sequencing input was naive T cells sorted from blood. The meaning of the sample's cell subset or site label: cells isolated with a human naive T-cell isolation kit. The receptors come from a man aged 50-59 years in good health.

The V gene is TRBV9, the J gene TRBJ2-7; D perhaps matches TRBD1 (5 bases). This CDR3 spans 16 amino acids. CDR1 is SGDLS and CDR2 is YYNGEE in the germline V gene. V lost 4 bases and J 0 bases, leaving 17 bases between the germline ends. The CDR3 spells CASSPKPGAASYEQYF. DNA of the CDR3: TGTGCCAGCAGCCCTAAGCCTGGGGCAGCCTCCTACGAGCAGTACTTC.

This clonotype occurred a few times. The chain is built from TRBV6-6 and TRBJ2-1, with 8 bases that match TRBD2. The CDR3 contains 12 residues. V lost 2 bases and J lost 12; bases outside the gene matches: 3. The germline CDR1 and CDR2 sequences are MNHNY and SVGAGI (reference sequence). The CDR3 sequence: CASSYVAGGQFF. The CDR3 coding sequence is TGTGCCAGCAGTTACGTCGCGGGAGGGCAGTTCTTC.

The table lists this clonotype with many counts. The CDR3 DNA reads as TGTGCCAACTTGGTTCCCTCCTATAATTCACCCCTCCACTTT. It codes for CANLVPSYNSPLHF. The chain joins TRBV27 to TRBJ1-6, with no clear D. The CDR3 covers 14 residues. Germline V gives CDR1 MNHEY, CDR2 SMNVEV (reference sequence). Trimming removed 10 bases from V and 0 bases from J, with 10 bases in between.

The chain couples TRBV14 to TRBJ1-4; D unresolved. V lost 2 bases, J lost 6 bases, and 10 bases lay in between. This CDR3 is built from 14 residues. From germline, CDR1 is SGHDN and CDR2 FVKESK. The CDR3 sequence is CASSQSSVYEKLFF. Written as DNA, the CDR3 is TGTGCCAGCAGCCAATCGTCGGTTTATGAAAAACTGTTTTTT.

V gene TRBV7-2 combines with J gene TRBJ2-3; weak D call: TRBD2 (5 bases). Trimming left V 1 base short and J 4 bases short, with 12 bases between. The CDR3 covers 15 residues. From germline, CDR1 is SGHTA and CDR2 FQGNSA. In DNA, the CDR3 is TGTGCCAGCAGCTTAGGCGGGCCGTTGGCAGATACGCAGTATTTT. Its protein is CASSLGGPLADTQYF.

A single count supports this clonotype. The chain carries TRBV4-3 and TRBJ2-1, with a tentative D call TRBD1 (7 bases). CDR1 and CDR2 from the germline V gene are LGHNA and YSLEER. V was trimmed by 0 bases and J by 4 bases, leaving 13 bases between them. This CDR3 region has 16 residues. CDR3 loop: CASSQDSAGGYNEQFF. As DNA, the CDR3 is TGCGCCAGCAGCCAAGATTCGGCAGGGGGGTACAATGAGCAGTTCTTC.

Ten or more counts support this clonotype. The chain couples TRBV5-1 to TRBJ2-1; TRBD1 is a possible D gene (6 bases). CDR3 size: 13 residues. Trimming removed 0 bases at V and 6 bases at J, with 7 bases between. The V gene's germline CDR1 is SGHRS and CDR2 YFSETQ. The CDR3 spells CASSLGTVNEQFF. The CDR3 nucleotides read TGCGCCAGCAGCTTGGGGACAGTCAATGAGCAGTTCTTC.

This clonotype has at least ten counts. V is TRBV5-1 and J is TRBJ2-6; D unresolved. The CDR3 loop spans 16 amino acids. Germline CDR1 SGHRS, CDR2 YFSETQ. V lost 0 bases to trimming and J lost 0 bases, with 7 bases between them. CDR3 DNA: TGCGCCAGCAGCTTGGAGGCCGTCTCTGGGGCCAACGTCCTGACTTTC. Amino acid sequence: CASSLEAVSGANVLTF.

This clonotype was observed a few times. The V and J genes are TRBV29-1 and TRBJ2-7, with TRBD1 matching over 9 bases. The CDR3 length is 14 residues. The V gene end was trimmed by 6 bases and the J gene end by 3 bases; junction bases not matched to a gene: 9. Germline V gene data show CDR1 as SQVTM and CDR2 as ANQGSEA. CDR3 DNA: TGCAGCGTCAACAACAGGGGGCCGGACTACGAGCAGTACTTC. Residues: CSVNNRGPDYEQYF.

Ten or more counts support this clonotype. The rearrangement joins TRBV20-1 to TRBJ2-1, with 8 bases aligning to TRBD2. V was clipped by 4 bases and J by 1 base; unmatched bases: 12. The CDR3 extends over 17 amino acids. CDR1 and CDR2 from the germline V gene are DFQATT and SNEGSKA (reference sequence). CDR3 amino acids: CSAILAGRVGSYNEQFF. CDR3 DNA: TGCAGTGCTATATTAGCGGGGCGGGTGGGATCCTACAATGAGCAGTTCTTC.

The chain combines TRBV19 with TRBJ1-4; perhaps TRBD1 as D (5 bases). From germline, CDR1 is LNHDA and CDR2 SQIVND (reference sequence). V was shortened by 6 bases and J by 8 bases, with 13 bases between the two germline ends. The CDR3 consists of 13 residues. The CDR3 nucleotides read TGTGCCAGTAGGGGGCTTGGAGAAGAAAAACTGTTTTTT. Amino acids: CASRGLGEEKLFF.

The chain links TRBV7-6 to TRBJ2-5, with no clear D. V was trimmed by 3 bases and J by 3 bases, leaving 14 bases between them. Germline V lookup: CDR1 SGHVS, CDR2 FNYEAQ. The CDR3 loop spans 15 amino acids. The CDR3 loop is CASSFRRRREETQYF. CDR3 DNA: TGTGCCAGCAGCTTCCGACGACGAAGGGAAGAGACCCAGTACTTC.